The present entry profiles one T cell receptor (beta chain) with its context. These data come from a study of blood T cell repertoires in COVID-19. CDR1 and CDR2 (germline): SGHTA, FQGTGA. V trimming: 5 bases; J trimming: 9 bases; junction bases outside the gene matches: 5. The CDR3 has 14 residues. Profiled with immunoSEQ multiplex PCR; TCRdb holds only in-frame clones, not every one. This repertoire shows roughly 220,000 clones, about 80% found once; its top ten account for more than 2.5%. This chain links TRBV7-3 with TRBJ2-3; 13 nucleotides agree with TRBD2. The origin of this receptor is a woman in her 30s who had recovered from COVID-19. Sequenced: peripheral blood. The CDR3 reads CASSTGTSGTTQYF. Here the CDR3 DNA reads TGTGCCAGCAGCACTGGGACTAGCGGGACGACGCAGTATTTT.